This TCR delta chain stems from a study of Vγ9Vδ2 T cells in congenital toxoplasmosis (dated by TCRdb to 2020 to 2023). Some background on the complete study: IgG, IgM and IgA serology, Western blot and an in-house interferon-gamma release assay were used to diagnose congenital toxoplasmosis. The study compared gamma and delta chain CDR3 repertoires of sorted blood gammadelta T cells between congenitally T. gondii-infected and uninfected infants. Infant repertoires were sequenced at 2 months after birth and at 1 year of age. TCR sequencing covered about 5 infected and some 10 uninfected infants at 2 months, plus 3 infected and 4 uninfected infants at 1 year. What the work shows at the level of the full study, not this receptor alone: Germline-encoded fetal-type TRDV2 CDR3 sequences seemed more prevalent in infected than uninfected approximately 2-month-old infants, suggesting an in utero expansion footprint. Two months was the earliest age with enough suitable sample material for TCR repertoire analysis, so newborn repertoires were not sequenced. Repertoire differences between infected and uninfected infants were less clearly seen at 1 year of age than at 2 months. Compared with uninfected infants, infected infants at 2 months appeared to have fewer N additions in their TRGV9 and TRDV2 CDR3s, and this was especially true for TRDV2-TRDJ1 sequences. A public TRGV9 clonotype was highly prevalent in both infected and uninfected infants.

Using SuperScript II, cDNA was generated through template-switch reverse transcription, with TRGC- and TRDC-specific primers combined in a single tube. The TRGC primer was designed so that it binds both the TRGC1 and the TRGC2 constant genes. TRG and TRD amplification used the KAPA Real-Time Library Amplification Kit, with AMPure XP bead purification between steps. Index PCR with the Nextera XT Index Kit was used to attach Illumina sequencing adapters. An Illumina MiSeq with the V2 300 kit was used to sequence the TRG and TRD amplicons, producing 150 bp paired-end reads. The study's own analysis went as follows. Before any further analysis, FastQC version 0.11.8 was used to assess read quality. Reads were mapped to GenBank TRG or TRD reference genes, and MiXCR version 3.0.3 was used to assemble CDR3 sequences. MiXCR defaults were kept, except that TRDD gene segments were assembled using 3 rather than 5 consecutive nucleotides. VDJtools version 1.2.1 calculated N additions, CDR3 length, J segment length and clonotype sharing between samples. CDR3 sequences that were out of frame or contained stop codons were removed from the analysis. Infant repertoires were compared for overlap with previously published fetal, cord blood and adult blood Vgamma9Vdelta2 repertoires. TCRdb reprocessed the public reads with the caller CATT; rows with the same DNA were merged afterwards. These V and J calls rely on TCRdb rather than the paper's analysis. In all, the sample holds fewer than 750 delta-chain clones, and 4.4% of those were seen once. About 27% of the sample belongs to the ten largest clones.

Judged by its sample share, this clone qualifies as large (0.1 to 1%). Its antigen is currently not known. No much larger clone exists at a distance of one base, and base qualities are not known. The same CDR3 also results from other DNA sequences found in this sample. Mothers of both infected and uninfected infants received the same treatment, using spiramycin and/or pyrimethamine plus sulfadiazine plus folinic acid. Every infant, whether infected or uninfected, was delivered at term, after more than 37 weeks of gestation. Around 0.94 mL of blood was used to isolate PBMCs by Lymphoprep gradient centrifugation, after which the PBMCs were cryopreserved in liquid nitrogen and shipped to Belgium. After thawing, PBMCs were labeled with Zombie NIR viability dye and stained with CD3, TCR gammadelta, Vgamma9 and Vdelta2 antibodies. Sorting of CD3+ TCRgammadelta+ T cells was performed on a FACSAria III, with a mean purity of roughly 98%. For each sample, RNA was extracted from some 10,000 sorted gammadelta T cells with the RNeasy Micro Kit. The infants were born to mothers who were enrolled with primary T. gondii infection during pregnancy. Infant peripheral blood was collected at an outpatient microbiology and virology center in Pavia, Italy.

Measured from the cysteine to the phenylalanine, the CDR3 is 18 residues long. The CDR3 DNA has 54 bases and is translated from base 1. Taken from the germline V gene, the CDR1 and CDR2 loops are GEAIGNYY and EKD. Between the V and J ends, shortened by 5 bases and 0 bases respectively, the junction contains 16 bases. This TCR came from a child younger than 10 born to a mother with Toxoplasma gondii infection during pregnancy, either congenitally infected or uninfected (not recorded which). Recombination joined TRDV2 with TRDJ3; TRDD3 is perhaps the D gene, given 6 matching bases. Material for sequencing was gamma-delta T cells from blood. For the CDR3, the sequence is CACVPLGGSSWDTRQMFF. The DNA sequence follows: TGTGCCTGTGTTCCCCTTGGGGGGAGCTCCTGGGACACCCGACAGATGTTTTTC.